One and the same sample provided the 10 T cell receptor beta chains below, sequenced in a study of T-cell reconstitution after alpha-beta-depleted transplantation in children. Unique molecular identifiers were incorporated during preparation of the TCRbeta library. TCRdb fed the PCR reads into MiXCR, producing one record per CDR3 protein. The sample includes 540,000 or so distinct CDR3 sequences, 23% of them seen just once. The sample here was PBMCs, mostly from graft donor cells, taken 360 days after TCRalphabeta/CD19-depleted stem cell transplant. The receptors derive from a boy in the first two years of life who had a stem cell transplant for acute myeloid leukemia, so the T cells may come from the graft donor.

This clonotype was seen at least ten times. The chain couples TRBV5-6 to TRBJ1-2; 8 bases match TRBD1. J was trimmed by 2 bases and V by 4 bases; bases with no gene match: 4. Germline V gene data show CDR1 as SGHDT and CDR2 as YYEEEE. The CDR3 spans 14 residues. The CDR3 DNA sequence: TGTGCCAGCAGCCCTGACAGGGGAAACTATGGCTACACCTTC. It is translated as CASSPDRGNYGYTF.

On this clonotype itself: One end of the junction is discordant with germline, which a read error may explain. The chain links TRBV6-1 to TRBJ2-7; 9 bases are shared with TRBD2. Per the germline V gene, CDR1 is MNHNS and CDR2 is SASEGT. This CDR3 comprises 17 residues. This CDR3 is CASNEGSGGSASFEQYF. The CDR3 coding sequence is TGTGCCAGCAACGAAGGTAGCGGGGGCTCTGCCTCCTTCGAGCAGTACTTC.

The CDR3 here is CASNLRNRGRWNEQFF. The CDR3 DNA sequence: TGCGCCAGCAACCTCCGTAACAGGGGAAGGTGGAATGAGCAGTTCTTC. The chain links TRBV4-1 to TRBJ2-1; 7 positions agree with TRBD1. The ends lost 7 bases at V and 7 bases at J; junction bases unmatched: 16. This CDR3 spans 16 amino acids. CDR1 and CDR2 (germline): MGHRA, YSYEKL.

This sequence joins TRBV7-9 and TRBJ1-1, with 7 bases aligning to TRBD1. Germline V gene data show CDR1 as SEHNR and CDR2 as FQNEAQ (reference sequence). Trimming cost V 6 bases and J 3 bases; bases outside gene matches: 13. CDR3 length: 16 residues. CDR3: CASSRGQNALYTEAFF. CDR3 DNA: TGTGCCAGCAGTAGGGGACAGAATGCGTTGTACACTGAAGCTTTCTTT.

The genes are TRBV20-1 and TRBJ2-1, with 8 bases that match TRBD1. J was trimmed by 6 bases and V by 0 bases; bases with no gene match: 7. Germline V CDR1 and CDR2: DFQATT, SNEGSKA (reference sequence). The CDR3 loop spans 15 amino acids. CDR3 amino acids: CSARDLRTGSNEQFF. The CDR3 nucleotides are TGCAGTGCTAGAGATCTTAGGACAGGGTCCAATGAGCAGTTCTTC.

The chain joins TRBV28 to TRBJ1-1; TRBD1 might be the D (5 bases). Germline-derived CDR1 and CDR2 are MDHEN and SYDVKM. The V gene lost 3 bases and the J gene lost 3 bases, with 8 bases spanning the gap. This CDR3 contains 13 residues. The CDR3 region has the DNA TGTGCCAGCAGTTTTCAAGGGGACACTGAAGCTTTCTTT. Its protein product is CASSFQGDTEAFF.

This clonotype was seen repeatedly, ten times or more. CDR3 nucleotide sequence: TGCGCCAGCAGCCAGGCGAGGACAGGGACTGAGCAGTTCTTC. Protein: CASSQARTGTEQFF. V gene TRBV4-3 combines with J gene TRBJ2-1, with TRBD1 identical over 8 bases. Trimming cost V 3 bases and J 9 bases; bases outside gene matches: 7. The CDR3 totals 14 residues. Looked up from germline, CDR1 is LGHNA and CDR2 is YSLEER.

On this clonotype itself: Being one base from a much bigger clone, this may be a read error. The J gene is TRBJ2-7, the V gene TRBV7-9; TRBD1 matches at 9 bases. V lost 7 bases to trimming and J lost 2 bases; unmatched junction nucleotides: 3. Germline-derived CDR1 and CDR2 are SEHNR and FQNEAQ (reference sequence). This CDR3 is built from 13 residues. The CDR3 region has the DNA TGTGCCAGCACCAGGACAGGGGCCTACGAGCAGTACGTC. Residues: CASTRTGAYEQYV.

This clonotype was detected ten times or more. The V call is TRBV27, the J call TRBJ2-5, with a tentative D call TRBD2 (6 bases). The CDR3 is made up of 15 amino acids. The V and J ends lost 11 bases and 5 bases respectively, with 24 bases between them. Per the germline V gene, CDR1 is MNHEY and CDR2 is SMNVEV (reference sequence). The CDR3: CASTPVTGVGETQYF. The CDR3 coding sequence is TGTGCCTCCACCCCGGTCACGGGGGTTGGGGAGACCCAGTACTTC.

The chain has TRBV6-5 and TRBJ1-2; D unclear. CDR3 size: 16 residues. Deletions cut 0 bases from V and 0 bases from J, with 11 bases between. The germline CDR1 and CDR2 sequences are MNHEY and SVGAGI. CDR3 coding DNA: TGTGCCAGCAGTTACTCGGACGTACCAGCTAACTATGGCTACACCTTC. Its translation is CASSYSDVPANYGYTF.